One and the same sample provided the 32 T cell receptor beta chains below, sequenced in a study of blood T cell repertoires in COVID-19. Profiled with immunoSEQ multiplex PCR; TCRdb holds only in-frame clones, not every one. The table records 150,000 to 250,000 clones, approximately 80% of them present only once. The sequenced sample was PBMCs or T cells enriched from blood (not recorded which). Receptors were obtained from a man aged 35-49 years who had recovered from COVID-19.

V is TRBV7-2 and J is TRBJ2-7; D perhaps matches TRBD1 (5 bases). The germline gives CDR1 SGHTA, CDR2 FQGNSA. This CDR3 comprises 16 residues. The germline V and J ends were trimmed by 1 base and 5 bases, with 18 bases remaining between them. CDR3 in DNA: TGTGCCAGCAGCTTAGGGTCCCCCTGGACAAATAACGAGCAGTACGTC. Translating it yields CASSLGSPWTNNEQYV.

The chain's CDR3 is CATSDLRTGGRGDTQYF. CDR3 DNA: TGTGCCACCAGTGATTTAAGGACGGGAGGGAGAGGAGATACGCAGTATTTT. V gene TRBV24-1 combines with J gene TRBJ2-3, with 8 bases aligning to TRBD2. Trimming took 1 base from V and 5 from J; bases not matched to a gene: 10. The CDR3 has 17 residues. CDR1 is KGHDR and CDR2 is SFDVKD in the germline V gene.

The chain carries TRBV28 and TRBJ2-5; TRBD1 is a possible D gene (6 bases). V lost 6 bases, J lost 5 bases, and 16 bases lay in between. The germline gives CDR1 MDHEN, CDR2 SYDVKM. The CDR3 is made up of 14 amino acids. The CDR3 DNA reads TGTGCCAGCAGCAGGACAGAGTCAGGCGAGACCCAGTACTTC. Protein product: CASSRTESGETQYF.

The chain uses TRBV5-1 and TRBJ2-7; 7 nucleotides agree with TRBD2. Losses at the gene ends were 0 bases for V and 5 bases for J; bases not matched to a gene: 5. Germline assignment: CDR1 SGHRS and CDR2 YFSETQ. The CDR3 extends over 14 amino acids. The CDR3 loop reads CASSLGGRGHEQYF. The CDR3 coding sequence is TGCGCCAGCAGCTTGGGAGGGAGGGGCCACGAGCAGTACTTC.

The chain links TRBV5-6 to TRBJ2-7; 8 bases line up with TRBD1. The V segment lost 4 bases and the J segment 1 base; nucleotides outside the gene matches: 4. The CDR3 consists of 14 residues. The germline gives CDR1 SGHDT, CDR2 YYEEEE. CDR3 amino acids: CASSIDRGSYEQYF. CDR3 DNA sequence: TGTGCCAGCAGCATCGACAGGGGTTCCTACGAGCAGTACTTC.

This chain links TRBV6-5 with TRBJ1-2; possibly TRBD1 for D (5 bases). The germline gives CDR1 MNHEY, CDR2 SVGAGI. CDR3 length: 15 amino acids. The V gene lost 5 bases and the J gene lost 2 bases, with 15 bases spanning the gap. The DNA for the CDR3 is TGTGCCAGCAGTCCCTCAGTCCGGGGGAACTATGGCTACACCTTC. This codes for CASSPSVRGNYGYTF.

The DNA for the CDR3 is TGTGCCAGCAGTTTCGCAGATACGCAGTATTTT. Translated: CASSFADTQYF. V usage is TRBV27 and J usage is TRBJ2-3, with D unresolved. The CDR3 is made up of 11 amino acids. Trimming cost V 3 bases and J 4 bases, with 2 bases left between them. Germline V gives CDR1 MNHEY, CDR2 SMNVEV (reference sequence).

The chain recombines TRBV7-2 with TRBJ2-1; 8 nucleotides match TRBD2. Germline CDR1 reads SGHTA; CDR2 reads FQGNSA. V lost 0 bases, J lost 13 bases, and 11 bases stayed unmatched. The CDR3 extends over 15 amino acids. As DNA, the CDR3 is TGTGCCAGCAGCTTAGCTGGCCTAGCGGGTACAGATCAGTTCTTC. It translates to CASSLAGLAGTDQFF. The full variable domain, its missing parts supplied by reference TRBV7-2 and TRBJ2-1, is GAGVSQSPSNKVTEKGKDVELRCDPISGHTALYWYRQSLGQGLEFLIYFQGNSAPDKSGLPSDRFSAERTGGSVSTLTIQRTQQEDSAVYLCASSLAGLAGTDQFFGPGTRLTVL.

The chain links TRBV2 to TRBJ1-3; D is perhaps TRBD1 (6 bases). CDR1 is SNHLY, CDR2 FYNNEI, per germline. The CDR3 consists of 13 residues. V was clipped by 6 bases and J by 1 base, with 7 bases between them. CDR3 in DNA: TGTGCCAGCAGCGGACAGTCTGGAAACACCATATATTTT. This encodes CASSGQSGNTIYF.

This sequence joins TRBV5-6 and TRBJ2-7; unclear D gene. The CDR3 sequence is 13 residues long. The V gene's germline CDR1 is SGHDT and CDR2 YYEEEE. The ends were cut back, 6 bases at V and 1 base at J, with 11 bases in the middle. The CDR3 DNA sequence: TGTGCCAGCATGAACTTTAATTCCTACGAGCAGTACGTC. It yields the protein CASMNFNSYEQYV.

The chain links TRBV6-5 to TRBJ1-2, with 8 bases fitting TRBD1. This CDR3 has 15 amino acids. CDR1 is MNHEY, CDR2 SVGAGI, per germline. Trimming removed 6 bases from V and 6 bases from J; junction bases left unmatched: 12. CDR3 in DNA: TGTGCCAGCAGAGATTCAGGGGGCGGAATCCATGGCTACACCTTC. Amino acid sequence: CASRDSGGGIHGYTF.

In nucleotides, the CDR3 is TGTGCCAGCAGTCTACAGGGGGCAACGGATACGCAGTATTTT. Its protein product is CASSLQGATDTQYF. V is TRBV27 and J is TRBJ2-3; 9 bases align to TRBD1. V lost 5 bases, J lost 6 bases, and 6 bases stayed unmatched. The CDR3 extends over 14 amino acids. Germline V gives CDR1 MNHEY, CDR2 SMNVEV (reference sequence).

The CDR3: CASSYLTGSGYGYTF. The CDR3, as DNA: TGTGCCAGCAGTTACCTGACAGGGTCGGGCTATGGCTACACCTTC. The chain has TRBV6-5 and TRBJ1-2, with 7 bases that match TRBD1. CDR3 length: 15 amino acids. Germline V gene sequence: CDR1 MNHEY, CDR2 SVGAGI. Unmatched junction bases numbered 7, after V lost 2 bases and J lost 4 bases.

The rearrangement joins TRBV19 to TRBJ1-2, with TRBD1 matching 7 bases. Germline loops: CDR1 LNHDA, CDR2 SQIVND (reference sequence). The CDR3 has 13 residues. Trimming removed 6 bases from V and 3 bases from J; junction bases left unmatched: 4. CDR3 sequence reads: CASRGGVDYGYTF. As DNA, the CDR3 is TGTGCCAGTAGAGGGGGCGTTGACTATGGCTACACCTTC.

This sequence joins TRBV30 and TRBJ2-3, with D perhaps matching TRBD1 (6 bases). Germline V gene sequence: CDR1 GTSNPN, CDR2 SVGIG (reference sequence). The V gene lost 1 base and the J gene lost 2 bases, with 10 bases spanning the gap. The CDR3 extends over 14 amino acids. CDR3 bases: TGTGCCTGGAGTGAAGGACAGTTCACAGATACGCAGTATTTT. Protein sequence: CAWSEGQFTDTQYF.

This clone was recorded only once. V is TRBV19 and J is TRBJ1-5, with a tentative D call TRBD1 (6 bases). The CDR3 consists of 14 residues. Trimming removed 6 bases at V and 7 bases at J, with 16 bases between. CDR1 and CDR2 from the germline V gene are LNHDA and SQIVND (reference sequence). CDR3 nucleotides: TGTGCCAGTAGGACTACAGGGAGGGACCAGCCCCAGCATTTT. Translation gives CASRTTGRDQPQHF.

The chain carries TRBV24-1 and TRBJ2-3, with 8 bases fitting TRBD1. This CDR3 region has 15 residues. The trim removed 9 bases at V and 2 bases at J, leaving 9 bases unmatched. CDR1 is KGHDR and CDR2 is SFDVKD in the germline V gene. The CDR3 coding sequence is TGTGCCACCTCTTGGACAGGGTACGACACAGATACGCAGTATTTT. Protein: CATSWTGYDTDTQYF.

The chain uses TRBV6-5 and TRBJ1-5; maybe TRBD1 (6 bases). V gave up 5 bases and J gave up 3 bases, with 14 bases separating them. Germline V gene sequence: CDR1 MNHEY, CDR2 SVGAGI. The CDR3 is made up of 15 amino acids. The CDR3 reads CASSTRTAYNQPQHF. CDR3 coding DNA: TGTGCCAGCAGTACCCGGACAGCGTACAATCAGCCCCAGCATTTT.

The chain uses TRBV9 and TRBJ2-1, with TRBD2 identical over 10 bases. In germline, CDR1 is SGDLS, CDR2 YYNGEE. Trimming at V came to 5 bases and at J to 4 bases, leaving 6 bases not matched to a gene. The CDR3 sequence is 15 residues long. CDR3 residues: CASRTGLAEYNEQFF. The DNA for the CDR3 is TGTGCCAGCAGGACCGGACTAGCGGAGTACAATGAGCAGTTCTTC.

V and J are TRBV28 and TRBJ2-7; 8 positions agree with TRBD1. Germline CDR1 and CDR2: MDHEN and SYDVKM. The CDR3 runs 15 residues. Losses at the gene ends were 0 bases for V and 1 base for J; bases not matched to a gene: 2. The chain's CDR3 is CASSLWTGASYEQYF. The CDR3 DNA follows: TGTGCCAGCAGTTTATGGACAGGGGCGTCCTACGAGCAGTACTTC. Combining the CDR3 with reference TRBV28 and TRBJ2-7 gives the whole variable domain DVKVTQSSRYLVKRTGEKVFLECVQDMDHENMFWYRQDPGLGLRLIYFSYDVKMKEKGDIPEGYSVSREKKERFSLILESASTNQTSMYLCASSLWTGASYEQYFGPGTRLTVT.

The V call is TRBV7-9, the J call TRBJ2-3; tentatively, D is TRBD1 (6 bases). Germline V CDR1 and CDR2: SEHNR, FQNEAQ (reference sequence). V was trimmed by 6 bases and J by 6 bases, leaving 16 bases between them. There are 14 residues in the CDR3. The CDR3 coding sequence is TGTGCCAGCAGTCCACAGGGAGTAGGGGATACGCAGTATTTT. Translating it yields CASSPQGVGDTQYF. The whole variable domain, remainder taken from reference TRBV7-9 and TRBJ2-3, is DTGVSQNPRHKITKRGQNVTFRCDPISEHNRLYWYRQTLGQGPEFLTYFQNEAQLEKSRLLSDRFSAERPKGSFSTLEIQRTEQGDSAMYLCASSPQGVGDTQYFGPGTRLTVL.

The V and J genes are TRBV4-2 and TRBJ2-1; the D gene is possibly TRBD2 (6 bases). The CDR3 totals 14 residues. Deletions cut 4 bases from V and 5 bases from J, with 12 bases between. Germline lookup yields CDR1 LGHNA and CDR2 YNFKEQ. In nucleotides, the CDR3 is TGTGCCAGCAGCCGCGGGACCGGTGACAATGAGCAGTTCTTC. It codes for CASSRGTGDNEQFF.

J is TRBJ1-2 and V is TRBV4-1; 11 bases match TRBD1. This CDR3 comprises 15 residues. Losses at the gene ends were 0 bases for V and 7 bases for J; bases not matched to a gene: 4. CDR1 is MGHRA and CDR2 is YSYEKL in the germline V gene. CDR3 in DNA: TGCGCCAGCAGCCAAGATGGACAGGGGGCAATTGGCTACACCTTC. It is translated as CASSQDGQGAIGYTF.

V usage is TRBV9 and J usage is TRBJ2-3, with 7 bases fitting TRBD2. J was trimmed by 6 bases and V by 1 base; bases with no gene match: 8. The CDR3 is made up of 15 amino acids. CDR1 SGDLS and CDR2 YYNGEE come from the germline V gene. CDR3 coding DNA: TGTGCCAGCAGCGTATTCCCCGGGGGGTTGGATACGCAGTATTTT. Its translation: CASSVFPGGLDTQYF.

This clone has more than one count but fewer than ten. The V and J genes are TRBV5-1 and TRBJ1-2, with D possibly TRBD1 on 5 matching bases. V was pared by 0 bases and J by 4 bases, with 13 bases between. CDR3 length equals 15 residues. Germline V gene data show CDR1 as SGHRS and CDR2 as YFSETQ. This CDR3 reads CASSLAGGQLYGYTF. The CDR3 DNA reads as TGCGCCAGCAGCTTGGCGGGAGGACAACTCTATGGCTACACCTTC.

The CDR3 bases are TGCGCCAGCAGCCTTAGCGGGGGCACCACAGATACGCAGTATTTT. It encodes CASSLSGGTTDTQYF. The V and J genes are TRBV4-1 and TRBJ2-3, with 9 bases identical to TRBD2. The CDR3 contains 15 residues. Germline lookup yields CDR1 MGHRA and CDR2 YSYEKL. The trim removed 4 bases at V and 2 bases at J, leaving 4 bases unmatched.

This clone came up many times. The rearrangement links TRBV5-5 to TRBJ2-7; unclear D gene. The CDR3 consists of 14 residues. Germline values: CDR1 SGHKS, CDR2 YYEKEE (reference sequence). Trimming removed 0 bases from V and 3 bases from J, with 10 bases in between. The CDR3 DNA reads TGTGCCAGCAGCTTGGTAAGCGCGAACTACGAGCAGTACTTC. Translated, it gives CASSLVSANYEQYF.

The rearrangement joins TRBV5-1 to TRBJ2-3, with D possibly matching TRBD2 (6 bases). V lost 3 bases and J lost 2, with 13 bases in between. The CDR3 runs 15 residues. Germline loops: CDR1 SGHRS, CDR2 YFSETQ. The CDR3 region has the DNA TGCGCCAGCAGCTGGTCCGGGACTGACACAGATACGCAGTATTTT. It translates to CASSWSGTDTDTQYF.

The chain links TRBV2 to TRBJ2-7; D possibly corresponds to TRBD2 (6 bases). Trimming cost V 2 bases and J 2 bases, with 10 bases left between them. The germline V gene encodes CDR1 SNHLY and CDR2 FYNNEI. The CDR3 is 14 residues long. Written as DNA, the CDR3 is TGTGCCAGCAGTGAACCCCGCGGGGCCTACGAGCAGTACGTC. It specifies CASSEPRGAYEQYV.

The chain is built from TRBV2 and TRBJ1-5, with 7 bases fitting TRBD1. Germline CDR1 is SNHLY and CDR2 is FYNNEI. The trim removed 4 bases at V and 6 bases at J, leaving 6 bases unmatched. The CDR3 loop spans 14 amino acids. CDR3 sequence (DNA): TGTGCCAGCAGTGTCACAGGGGTGGCTCAGCCCCAGCATTTT. Amino acid sequence: CASSVTGVAQPQHF. Filled out from reference TRBV2 and TRBJ1-5, the complete variable domain reads EPEVTQTPSHQVTQMGQEVILRCVPISNHLYFYWYRQILGQKVEFLVSFYNNEISEKSEIFDDQFSVERPDGSNFTLKIRSTKLEDSAMYFCASSVTGVAQPQHFGDGTRLSIL.

The CDR3 region has the DNA TGTGCCAGCAGCCAAGGGGTTCATCGGGAGGGCTCCTACGAGCAGTACTTC. It yields the protein CASSQGVHREGSYEQYF. The gene calls are TRBV4-2 and TRBJ2-7; 8 nucleotides match TRBD2. Germline V lookup: CDR1 LGHNA, CDR2 YNFKEQ. V gave up 1 base and J gave up 0 bases; unmatched junction bases: 8. The CDR3 is 17 amino acids.

The rearrangement joins TRBV18 to TRBJ2-2; tentatively, D is TRBD2 (5 bases). CDR3 length: 18 amino acids. The germline V gene encodes CDR1 KGHSH and CDR2 LQKENI. V was trimmed by 3 bases and J by 1 base, leaving 18 bases between them. In DNA, the CDR3 is TGTGCCAGCTCACCGACCGCATATTATCGGGAGAACACCGGGGAGCTGTTTTTT. As protein: CASSPTAYYRENTGELFF.